Following are 17 T cell receptor beta chains from one sample sequenced in a study of breast tumors, draining lymph nodes, adjacent tissues. The lymph nodes were axillary draining lymph nodes from breast cancer patients. TCRdb ran MiXCR on the multiplex PCR reads and lists one entry per CDR3 protein. This table has approximately 210,000 distinct CDR3 sequences, 30% to 35% appearing once. The sample comprised axillary lymph node tissue. The receptors were gathered from a female donor with breast cancer. Some clones in this sample may be carry-over from other donors' samples.

The chain combines TRBV6-2 or TRBV6-3 with TRBJ2-5, with TRBD2 matching 12 bases. The CDR3 covers 16 residues. In germline, CDR1 is MNHEY, CDR2 SVGEGT. The ends lost 6 bases at V and 1 base at J; junction bases unmatched: 6. The CDR3 DNA follows: TGTGCCAGCAGGGGGGAGACTAGCGGGGGCCAAGAGACCCAGTACTTC. It yields the protein CASRGETSGGQETQYF.

The chain is built from TRBV20-1 and TRBJ2-3; D is possibly TRBD2 (6 bases). The CDR3 sequence is 13 residues long. Germline V CDR1 and CDR2: DFQATT, SNEGSKA (reference sequence). Trimming removed 5 bases at V and 0 bases at J, with 9 bases between. The CDR3 DNA follows: TGCAGTGCTTCCGGGACTAGCACAGATACGCAGTATTTT. This encodes CSASGTSTDTQYF.

This clonotype has a count of ten or more. The CDR3 loop reads CASSSTTDGYYGYTF. In nucleotides, the CDR3 is TGTGCCAGCAGCTCGACCACCGATGGGTACTATGGCTACACCTTC. The chain carries TRBV7-8 and TRBJ1-2; no firm D call. The CDR3 contains 15 residues. Germline-derived CDR1 and CDR2 are SGHVS and FQNEAQ. V was cut by 4 bases and J by 3 bases, with 15 bases left in between.

A few counts support this clonotype. The V call is TRBV6-1, the J call TRBJ2-5; D may be TRBD1 (6 bases). Trimming left V 7 bases short and J 5 bases short, with 11 bases between. Germline V lookup: CDR1 MNHNS, CDR2 SASEGT. The CDR3 has 12 amino acids. CDR3 residues: CASKGETETQYF. CDR3 in DNA: TGTGCCAGCAAGGGGGAGACGGAGACCCAGTACTTC.

This clonotype showed up just a few times. The chain is built from TRBV7-2 and TRBJ1-2; D unresolved. The germline V gene has CDR1 SGHTA and CDR2 FQGNSA. V lost 5 bases to trimming and J lost 7 bases, with 14 bases between them. The CDR3 contains 13 residues. As DNA, the CDR3 is TGTGCCAGCAGCCTCTCCGGACTGGTTGGCTACACCTTC. It encodes CASSLSGLVGYTF.

This clonotype was seen at least ten times. This chain connects TRBV7-9 to TRBJ2-1; D is unclear. The V gene lost 1 base and the J gene lost 9 bases, with 10 bases spanning the gap. The CDR3 is 13 amino acids. Germline CDR1 is SEHNR and CDR2 is FQNEAQ (reference sequence). CDR3 protein: CASSLEGPVEQFF. Written as DNA, the CDR3 is TGTGCCAGCAGCTTAGAAGGCCCCGTTGAGCAGTTCTTC.

This clonotype was detected many times. The chain combines TRBV18 with TRBJ2-7; D is uncertain. V dropped 0 bases and J dropped 3 bases, with 6 bases sitting between them. CDR3 length: 13 amino acids. Per the germline V gene, CDR1 is KGHSH and CDR2 is LQKENI. CDR3 DNA sequence: TGTGCCAGCTCACCACCCATCGGCTACGAGCAGTACTTC. Amino acid sequence: CASSPPIGYEQYF.

This clonotype was seen at least ten times. V is TRBV20-1 and J is TRBJ2-7; possibly TRBD1 or TRBD2 for D (5 bases each). The ends were cut back, 3 bases at V and 0 bases at J, with 15 bases in the middle. Germline lookup yields CDR1 DFQATT and CDR2 SNEGSKA (reference sequence). The CDR3 runs to 15 residues. The CDR3 DNA sequence: TGCAGTGCTAGTTCGGGGCGGATGAGCTCCTACGAGCAGTACTTC. Its translation is CSASSGRMSSYEQYF.

This clonotype was detected only a few times. The V call is TRBV5-6, the J call TRBJ2-1; D gene unclear. CDR3 length: 12 residues. The V and J ends lost 4 bases and 10 bases respectively, with 12 bases between them. Germline CDR1 SGHDT, CDR2 YYEEEE. CDR3: CASSPPKREQFF. CDR3 sequence (DNA): TGTGCCAGCAGCCCGCCCAAGAGGGAGCAGTTCTTC.

This clonotype showed up many times. This may arise from a read error, as a much more abundant clone is one base away. The chain carries TRBV20-1 and TRBJ2-7, with D possibly matching TRBD1 (6 bases). This CDR3 is built from 14 residues. The V gene's germline CDR1 is DFQATT and CDR2 SNEGSKA (reference sequence). Trimming removed 6 bases at V and 6 bases at J, with 21 bases between. This chain's CDR3 is CSAGPQGSSSEQYF. DNA of the CDR3: TGCAGTGCCGGGCCTCAGGGGTCTTCGTCCGAGCAGTACTTC.

Turning to this clonotype: A much larger clone lies a single base off, so this may be a read error. This chain uses TRBV9 with TRBJ2-1; D remains ambiguous. V shed 4 bases and J shed 0 bases, with 17 bases lying between them. This CDR3 comprises 17 residues. Germline lookup yields CDR1 SGDLS and CDR2 YYNGEE. CDR3 protein: CASSTYTNGRSYNEQFF. DNA of the CDR3: TGTGCCAGCAGCACCTACACTAACGGTCGCTCCTACAATGAGCAGTTCTTC.

The genes are TRBV27 and TRBJ2-5; a weak D match, TRBD2 (5 bases). Germline CDR1 MNHEY, CDR2 SMNVEV (reference sequence). The germline V and J ends were trimmed by 2 bases and 0 bases, with 10 bases remaining between them. CDR3 length: 15 amino acids. Here the CDR3 DNA reads TGTGCCAGCAGTTTAGACTACACGTACCAAGAGACCCAGTACTTC. Translation: CASSLDYTYQETQYF.

This clonotype has at least ten counts. The V and J genes are TRBV19 and TRBJ1-5, with a possible D match to TRBD1 (6 bases). In germline, CDR1 is LNHDA, CDR2 SQIVND (reference sequence). Trimming removed 1 base from V and 1 base from J, with 14 bases in between. This CDR3 comprises 17 residues. The CDR3 DNA follows: TGTGCCAGTAGTATAGTAGGGGCAGGGGTAAGCAATCAGCCCCAGCATTTT. Encoded protein: CASSIVGAGVSNQPQHF. Together with reference TRBV19 and TRBJ1-5, the CDR3 gives the full variable domain: DGGITQSPKYLFRKEGQNVTLSCEQNLNHDAMYWYRQDPGQGLRLIYYSQIVNDFQKGDIAEGYSVSREKKESFPLTVTSAQKNPTAFYLCASSIVGAGVSNQPQHFGDGTRLSIL.

This rearrangement joins TRBV27 to TRBJ2-1; the D gene could be TRBD1 or TRBD2 (5 bases each). Germline V gene sequence: CDR1 MNHEY, CDR2 SMNVEV (reference sequence). V lost 5 bases and J 8 bases, leaving 22 bases between the germline ends. The CDR3 is 16 amino acids. DNA for the CDR3: TGTGCCAGCAGTCCCGCGCAGGGAGAGGTTGGCGATGAGCAGTTCTTC. Translating gives CASSPAQGEVGDEQFF.

The V gene is TRBV12-3 or TRBV12-4, the J gene TRBJ2-1; D may be TRBD2 (6 bases). This CDR3 contains 15 residues. Trimming pared 2 bases from V and 7 bases from J, leaving 15 bases between. CDR3 sequence reads: CASSLSTGTLNEQFF. DNA of the CDR3: TGTGCCAGCAGTTTATCGACCGGGACTCTAAATGAGCAGTTCTTC.

This clonotype was seen at least ten times. J is TRBJ1-4 and V is TRBV7-2, with D unresolved. The germline V gene encodes CDR1 SGHTA and CDR2 FQGNSA. Between the trimmed V and J ends, which lost 9 bases and 3 bases, there was a span of 11 bases. The CDR3 has 13 residues. DNA for the CDR3: TGTGCCAGTGGTGGTACGTCTAATGAAAAACTGTTTTTT. It translates to CASGGTSNEKLFF.

This clonotype has more than one count but fewer than ten. CDR3: CAWGGDLVGNTIYF. DNA for the CDR3: TGTGCCTGGGGGGGGGACCTGGTTGGAAACACCATATATTTT. The gene calls are TRBV30 and TRBJ1-3, with a tentative D call TRBD1 (5 bases). Per the germline V gene, CDR1 is GTSNPN and CDR2 is SVGIG (reference sequence). The CDR3 extends over 14 amino acids. The germline V and J ends were trimmed by 5 bases and 3 bases, with 14 bases remaining between them.